The present entry profiles one T cell receptor (beta chain) with its context. This entry belongs to a study of blood T cell repertoires in COVID-19. Overall study context: Whether acute or convalescent, the COVID-19 samples came from the United States, Italy and Spain. PBMCs, B-cell-depleted T cells, or T cells provided the cDNA or gDNA that made up the material.

The CDR3 runs 15 residues. CDR1 and CDR2 (germline): SGHVS, FQNEAQ. V gave up 5 bases and J gave up 2 bases; unmatched junction bases: 7. Produced via immunoSEQ multiplex PCR; TCRdb's table is partial and in-frame only. The table shows roughly 150,000 clones, with roughly nine tenths occurring only once. Input material: peripheral blood. This rearrangement joins TRBV7-8 to TRBJ2-7, with 9 bases that match TRBD1. The source of this sequence is a woman aged 70 to 79 with acute or convalescent COVID-19. The CDR3 bases are TGTGCCAGCAGCACACACCGGGACAGGGCCTACGAGCAGTACTTC. Protein sequence: CASSTHRDRAYEQYF. Complete variable domain (other parts from reference TRBV7-8 and TRBJ2-7): GAGVSQSPRYKVAKRGQDVALRCDPISGHVSLFWYQQALGQGPEFLTYFQNEAQLDKSGLPSDRFFAERPEGSVSTLKIQRTQQEDSAVYLCASSTHRDRAYEQYFGPGTRLTVT.